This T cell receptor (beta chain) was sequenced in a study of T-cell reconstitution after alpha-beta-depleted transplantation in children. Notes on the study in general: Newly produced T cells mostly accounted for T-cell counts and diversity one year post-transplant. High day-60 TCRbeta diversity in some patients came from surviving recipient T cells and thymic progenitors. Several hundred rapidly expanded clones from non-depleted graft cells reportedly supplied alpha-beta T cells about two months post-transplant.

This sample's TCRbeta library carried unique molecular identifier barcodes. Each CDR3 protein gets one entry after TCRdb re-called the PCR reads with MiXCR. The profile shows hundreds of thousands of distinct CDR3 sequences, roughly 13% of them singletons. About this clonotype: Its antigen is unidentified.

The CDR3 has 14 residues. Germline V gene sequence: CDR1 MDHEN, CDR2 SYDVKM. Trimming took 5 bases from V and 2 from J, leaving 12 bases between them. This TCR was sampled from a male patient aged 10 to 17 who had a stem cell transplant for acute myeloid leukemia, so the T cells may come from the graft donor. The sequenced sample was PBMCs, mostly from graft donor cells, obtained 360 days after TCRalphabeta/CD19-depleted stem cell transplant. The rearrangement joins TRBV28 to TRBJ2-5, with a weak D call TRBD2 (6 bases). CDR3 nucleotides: TGTGCCAGCAGTCCTAGCGACATACAAGAGACCCAGTACTTC. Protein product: CASSPSDIQETQYF.